This TCR beta chain was observed in a study of regulatory T cells in long-lasting Graves disease. The CDR3 length is 15 residues. V lost 3 bases and J lost 6; bases outside the gene matches: 8. CDR1 is MNHEY and CDR2 is SVGAGI in the germline V gene. Time point in this sample: newly diagnosed GD, antithyroid drugs for less than 3 months. From RNA extracted from PBMCs, the TCR library was made. Arm-PCR of CDR3 regions and iRepertoire HTBI primers were the basis on which TCR beta libraries were built. TCRdb reanalysed the multiplex PCR reads using MiXCR and keeps one entry per CDR3 protein. In the table there are about 540,000 distinct CDR3 sequences, approximately 15% of which are singletons. Study-level findings and limits: Compared with new cases, persistent Graves' patients showed reduced TCR diversity.

This clonotype has ten or more counts. The target antigen is unknown. The same sample was also used in a study of T cells in Graves' hyperthyroidism and ophthalmopathy.

This rearrangement joins TRBV6-5 to TRBJ1-1, with 9 bases aligning to TRBD1. The sequencing here drew on peripheral blood mononuclear cells (PBMCs), taken at new diagnosis, from a patient treated with antithyroid drugs. This clonotype was sampled from a man aged 25 to 45 with Graves disease. The CDR3 spells CASSYSLTGGPEAFF. The CDR3 DNA sequence: TGTGCCAGCAGTTATTCGTTGACAGGGGGACCTGAAGCTTTCTTT.